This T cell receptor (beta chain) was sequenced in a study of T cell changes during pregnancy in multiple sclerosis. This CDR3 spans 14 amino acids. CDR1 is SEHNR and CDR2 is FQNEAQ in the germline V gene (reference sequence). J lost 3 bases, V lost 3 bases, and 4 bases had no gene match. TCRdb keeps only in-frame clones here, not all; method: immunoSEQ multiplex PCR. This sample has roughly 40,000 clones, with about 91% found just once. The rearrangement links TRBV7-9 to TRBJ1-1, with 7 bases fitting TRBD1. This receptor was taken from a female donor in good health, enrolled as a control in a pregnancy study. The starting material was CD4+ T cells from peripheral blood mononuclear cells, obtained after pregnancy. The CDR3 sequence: CASSFGQVYTEAFF. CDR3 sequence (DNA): TGTGCCAGCAGCTTTGGACAGGTGTACACTGAAGCTTTCTTT. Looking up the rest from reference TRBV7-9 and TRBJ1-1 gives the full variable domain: DTGVSQNPRHKITKRGQNVTFRCDPISEHNRLYWYRQTLGQGPEFLTYFQNEAQLEKSRLLSDRFSAERPKGSFSTLEIQRTEQGDSAMYLCASSFGQVYTEAFFGQGTRLTVV.